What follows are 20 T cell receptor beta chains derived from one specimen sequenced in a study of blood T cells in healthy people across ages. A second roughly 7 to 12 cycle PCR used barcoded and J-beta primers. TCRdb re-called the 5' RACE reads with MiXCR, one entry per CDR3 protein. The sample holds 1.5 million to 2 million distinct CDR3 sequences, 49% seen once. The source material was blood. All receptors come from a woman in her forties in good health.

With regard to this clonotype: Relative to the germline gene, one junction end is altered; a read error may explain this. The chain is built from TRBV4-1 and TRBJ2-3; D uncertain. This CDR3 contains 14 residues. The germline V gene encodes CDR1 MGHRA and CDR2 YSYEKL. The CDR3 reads CAGSQETRPDTQYF. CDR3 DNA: TGCGCCGGCAGCCAAGAGACTCGCCCAGATACGCAGTATTTT.

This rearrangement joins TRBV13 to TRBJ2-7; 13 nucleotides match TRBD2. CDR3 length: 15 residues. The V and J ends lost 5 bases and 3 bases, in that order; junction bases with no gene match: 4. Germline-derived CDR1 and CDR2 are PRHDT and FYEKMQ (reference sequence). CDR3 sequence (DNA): TGTGCCAGCAGCCAGCGGACTAGCGGGGGCTACGAGCAGTACTTC. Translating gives CASSQRTSGGYEQYF.

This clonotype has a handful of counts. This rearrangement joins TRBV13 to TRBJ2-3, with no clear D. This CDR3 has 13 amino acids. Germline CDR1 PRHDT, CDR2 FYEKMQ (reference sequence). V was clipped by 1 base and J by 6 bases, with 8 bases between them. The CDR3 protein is CASSLVHSDTQYF. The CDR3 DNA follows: TGTGCCAGCAGCTTAGTCCATTCGGATACGCAGTATTTT.

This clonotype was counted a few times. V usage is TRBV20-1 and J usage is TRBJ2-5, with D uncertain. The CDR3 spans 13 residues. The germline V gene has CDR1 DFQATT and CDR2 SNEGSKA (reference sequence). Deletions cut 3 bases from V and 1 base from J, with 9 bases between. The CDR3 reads CSASDQSQETQYF. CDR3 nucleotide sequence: TGCAGTGCTAGTGACCAGAGCCAAGAGACCCAGTACTTC.

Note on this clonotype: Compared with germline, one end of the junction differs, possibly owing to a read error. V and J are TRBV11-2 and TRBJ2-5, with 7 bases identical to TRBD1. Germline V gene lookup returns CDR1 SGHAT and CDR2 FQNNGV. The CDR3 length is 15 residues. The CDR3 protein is CVSSSSPQGRETQYF. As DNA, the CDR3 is TGTGTCAGCAGCTCATCCCCACAGGGGAGAGAGACCCAGTACTTC. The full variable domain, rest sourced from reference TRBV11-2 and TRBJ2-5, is EAGVAQSPRYKIIEKRQSVAFWCNPISGHATLYWYQQILGQGPKLLIQFQNNGVVDDSQLPKDRFSAERLKGVDSTLKIQPAKLEDSAVYLCVSSSSPQGRETQYFGPGTRLLVL.

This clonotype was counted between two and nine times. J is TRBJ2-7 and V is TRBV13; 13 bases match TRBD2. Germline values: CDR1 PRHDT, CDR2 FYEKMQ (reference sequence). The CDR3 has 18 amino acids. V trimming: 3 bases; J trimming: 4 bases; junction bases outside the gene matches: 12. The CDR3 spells CASSFATSGGARKYEQYF. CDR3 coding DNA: TGTGCCAGCAGCTTCGCTACTAGCGGGGGGGCCCGTAAGTACGAGCAGTACTTC.

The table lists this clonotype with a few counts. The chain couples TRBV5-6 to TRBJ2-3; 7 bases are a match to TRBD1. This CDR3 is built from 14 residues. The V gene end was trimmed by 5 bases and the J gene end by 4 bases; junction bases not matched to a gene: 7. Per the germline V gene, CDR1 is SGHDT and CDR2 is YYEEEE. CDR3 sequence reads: CASRDRTGSDTQYF. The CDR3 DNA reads TGTGCCAGCAGAGACCGGACAGGTTCAGATACGCAGTATTTT. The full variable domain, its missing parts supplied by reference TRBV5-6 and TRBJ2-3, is DAGVTQSPTHLIKTRGQQVTLRCSPKSGHDTVSWYQQALGQGPQFIFQYYEEEERQRGNFPDRFSGHQFPNYSSELNVNALLLGDSALYLCASRDRTGSDTQYFGPGTRLTVL.

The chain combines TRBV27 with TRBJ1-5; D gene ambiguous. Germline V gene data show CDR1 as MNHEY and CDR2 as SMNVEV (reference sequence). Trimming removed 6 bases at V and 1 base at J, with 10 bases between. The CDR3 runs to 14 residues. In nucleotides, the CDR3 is TGTGCCAGCAGAGGGATTTCAAGCAATCAGCCCCAGCATTTT. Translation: CASRGISSNQPQHF.

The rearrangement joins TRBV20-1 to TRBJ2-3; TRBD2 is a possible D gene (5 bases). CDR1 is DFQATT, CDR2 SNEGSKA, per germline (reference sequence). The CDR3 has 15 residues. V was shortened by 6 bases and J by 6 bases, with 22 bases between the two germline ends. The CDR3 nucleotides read TGCAGTGCCCAATCCTTTAGGAGCGGCCTCGATACGCAGTATTTT. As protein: CSAQSFRSGLDTQYF.

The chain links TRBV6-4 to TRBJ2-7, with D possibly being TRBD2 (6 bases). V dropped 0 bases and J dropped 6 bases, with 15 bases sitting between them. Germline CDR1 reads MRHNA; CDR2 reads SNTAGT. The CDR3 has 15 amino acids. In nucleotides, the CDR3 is TGTGCCAGCAGTGACTCGCTCGGGAGAGTGGGCGAGCAGTACTTC. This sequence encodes CASSDSLGRVGEQYF.

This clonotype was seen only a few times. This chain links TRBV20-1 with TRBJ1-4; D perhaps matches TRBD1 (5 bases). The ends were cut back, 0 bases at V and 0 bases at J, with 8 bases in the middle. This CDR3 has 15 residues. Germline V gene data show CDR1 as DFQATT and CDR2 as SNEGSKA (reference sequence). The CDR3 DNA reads TGCAGTGCTAGAGATAGGGGACCAACTAATGAAAAACTGTTTTTT. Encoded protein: CSARDRGPTNEKLFF.

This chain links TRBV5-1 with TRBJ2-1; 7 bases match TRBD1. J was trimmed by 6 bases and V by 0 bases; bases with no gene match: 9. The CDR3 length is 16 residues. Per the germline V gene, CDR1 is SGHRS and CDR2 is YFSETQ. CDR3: CASSLDTGVSLNEQFF. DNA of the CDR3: TGCGCCAGCAGCTTGGACACAGGGGTCAGTCTCAATGAGCAGTTCTTC. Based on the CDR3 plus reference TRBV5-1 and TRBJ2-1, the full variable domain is KAGVTQTPRYLIKTRGQQVTLSCSPISGHRSVSWYQQTPGQGLQFLFEYFSETQRNKGNFPGRFSGRQFSNSRSEMNVSTLELGDSALYLCASSLDTGVSLNEQFFGPGTRLTVL.

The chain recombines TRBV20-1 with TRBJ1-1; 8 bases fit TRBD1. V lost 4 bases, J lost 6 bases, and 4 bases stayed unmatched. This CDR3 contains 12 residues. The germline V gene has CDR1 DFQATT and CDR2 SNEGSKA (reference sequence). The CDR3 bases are TGCAGTGCTAATCGACAGGGGCCTGAAGCTTTCTTT. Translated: CSANRQGPEAFF.

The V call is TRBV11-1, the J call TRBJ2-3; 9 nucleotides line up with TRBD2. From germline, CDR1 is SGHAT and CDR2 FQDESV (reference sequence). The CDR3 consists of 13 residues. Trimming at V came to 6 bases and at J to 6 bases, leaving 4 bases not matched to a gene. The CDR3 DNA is TGTGCCAGCAGGCGGGGGGGCCCTGATACGCAGTATTTT. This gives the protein CASRRGGPDTQYF.

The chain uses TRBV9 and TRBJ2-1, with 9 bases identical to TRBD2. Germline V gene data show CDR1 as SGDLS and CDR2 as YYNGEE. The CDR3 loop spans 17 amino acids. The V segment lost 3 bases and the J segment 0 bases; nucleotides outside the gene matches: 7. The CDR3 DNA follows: TGTGCCAGCAGCGGACTAGCGGCGTCCCTCTCCTACAATGAGCAGTTCTTC. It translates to CASSGLAASLSYNEQFF.

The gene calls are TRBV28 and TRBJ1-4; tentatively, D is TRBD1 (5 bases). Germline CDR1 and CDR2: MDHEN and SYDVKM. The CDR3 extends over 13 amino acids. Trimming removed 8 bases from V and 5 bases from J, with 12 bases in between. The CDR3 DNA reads TGTGCCAGCCGTCGGGGCGGGAATGAAAAACTGTTTTTT. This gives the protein CASRRGGNEKLFF. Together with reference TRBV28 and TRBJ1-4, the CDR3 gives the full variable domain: DVKVTQSSRYLVKRTGEKVFLECVQDMDHENMFWYRQDPGLGLRLIYFSYDVKMKEKGDIPEGYSVSREKKERFSLILESASTNQTSMYLCASRRGGNEKLFFGSGTQLSVL.

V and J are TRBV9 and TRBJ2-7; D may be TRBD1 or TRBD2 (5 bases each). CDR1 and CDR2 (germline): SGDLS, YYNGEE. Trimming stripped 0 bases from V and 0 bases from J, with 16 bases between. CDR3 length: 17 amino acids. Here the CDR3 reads CASSVGIGAGTSYEQYF. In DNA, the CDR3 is TGTGCCAGCAGCGTAGGAATCGGGGCAGGGACCTCCTACGAGCAGTACTTC.

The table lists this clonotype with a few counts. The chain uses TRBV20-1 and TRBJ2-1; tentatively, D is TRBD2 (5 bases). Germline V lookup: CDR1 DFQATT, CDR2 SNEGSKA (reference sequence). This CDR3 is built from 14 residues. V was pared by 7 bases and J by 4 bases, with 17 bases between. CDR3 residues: CSVEPGVGYNEQFF. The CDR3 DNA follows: TGCAGTGTCGAACCCGGGGTTGGGTACAATGAGCAGTTCTTC.

CDR3 residues: CASSYKRMEKLFF. In DNA form, the CDR3 reads TGTGCCAGCAGTTACAAGAGAATGGAAAAACTGTTTTTT. V is TRBV2 and J is TRBJ1-4; no firm D call. The length of the CDR3 is 13 residues. V was trimmed by 5 bases and J by 8 bases, leaving 12 bases between them. CDR1 is SNHLY and CDR2 is FYNNEI in the germline V gene. Together with reference TRBV2 and TRBJ1-4, the CDR3 gives the full variable domain: EPEVTQTPSHQVTQMGQEVILRCVPISNHLYFYWYRQILGQKVEFLVSFYNNEISEKSEIFDDQFSVERPDGSNFTLKIRSTKLEDSAMYFCASSYKRMEKLFFGSGTQLSVL.

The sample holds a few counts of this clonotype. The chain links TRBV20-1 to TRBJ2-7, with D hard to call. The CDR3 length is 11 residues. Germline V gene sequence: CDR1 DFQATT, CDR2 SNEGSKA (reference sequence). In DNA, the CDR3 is TGCAGCGCCAGTTTCTCCTACGAGCAGTACTTC. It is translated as CSASFSYEQYF.